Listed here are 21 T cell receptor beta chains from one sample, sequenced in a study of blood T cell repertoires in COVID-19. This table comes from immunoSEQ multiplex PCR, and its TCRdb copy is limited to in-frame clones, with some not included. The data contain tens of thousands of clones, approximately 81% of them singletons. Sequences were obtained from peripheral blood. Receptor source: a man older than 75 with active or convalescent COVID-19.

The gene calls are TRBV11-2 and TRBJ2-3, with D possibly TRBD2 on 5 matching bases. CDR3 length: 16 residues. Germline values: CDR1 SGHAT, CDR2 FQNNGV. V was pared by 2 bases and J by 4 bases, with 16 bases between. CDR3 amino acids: CASSLRPSGLADTQYF. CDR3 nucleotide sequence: TGTGCCAGCAGCTTAAGGCCCAGCGGTTTAGCAGATACGCAGTATTTT.

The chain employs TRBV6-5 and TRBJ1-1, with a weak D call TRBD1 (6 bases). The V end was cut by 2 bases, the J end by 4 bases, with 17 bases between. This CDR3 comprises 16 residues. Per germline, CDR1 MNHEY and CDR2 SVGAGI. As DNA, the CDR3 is TGTGCCAGCAGTTACGGGGTGGGGGCAAGTGGCACTGAAGCTTTCTTT. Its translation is CASSYGVGASGTEAFF.

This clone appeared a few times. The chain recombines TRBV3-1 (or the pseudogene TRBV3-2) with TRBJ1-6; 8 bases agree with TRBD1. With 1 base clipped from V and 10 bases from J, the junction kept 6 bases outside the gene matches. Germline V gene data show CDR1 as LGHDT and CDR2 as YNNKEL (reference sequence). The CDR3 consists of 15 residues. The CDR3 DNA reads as TGTGCCAGCAGCCAAGGACAGGGGCAGCGGTCACCCCTCCACTTT. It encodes CASSQGQGQRSPLHF.

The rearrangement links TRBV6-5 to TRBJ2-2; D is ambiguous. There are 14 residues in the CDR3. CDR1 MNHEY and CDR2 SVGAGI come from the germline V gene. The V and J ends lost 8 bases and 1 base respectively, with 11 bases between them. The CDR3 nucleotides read TGTGCCAGCGCCGTCAGGTGGAACACCGGGGAGCTGTTTTTT. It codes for CASAVRWNTGELFF.

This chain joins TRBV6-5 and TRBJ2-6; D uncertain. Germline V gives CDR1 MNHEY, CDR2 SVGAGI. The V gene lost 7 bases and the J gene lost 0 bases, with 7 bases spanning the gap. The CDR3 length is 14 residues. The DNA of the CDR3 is TGTGCCAGCACCCCCCTCTCTGGGGCCAACGTCCTGACTTTC. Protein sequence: CASTPLSGANVLTF.

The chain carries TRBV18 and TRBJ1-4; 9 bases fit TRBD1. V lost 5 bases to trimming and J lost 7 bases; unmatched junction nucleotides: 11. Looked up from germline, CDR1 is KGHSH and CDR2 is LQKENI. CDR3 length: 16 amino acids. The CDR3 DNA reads TGTGCCAGCTCAACAAGGAAAGAACAGGGGGCTGAAAAACTGTTTTTT. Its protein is CASSTRKEQGAEKLFF.

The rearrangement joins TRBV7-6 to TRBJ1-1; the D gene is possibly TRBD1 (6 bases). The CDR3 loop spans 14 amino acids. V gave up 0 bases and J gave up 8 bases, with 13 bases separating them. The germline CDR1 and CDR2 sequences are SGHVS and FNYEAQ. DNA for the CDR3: TGTGCCAGCAGCTTAGCGCAACAGGGACGGGAAGCTTTCTTT. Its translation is CASSLAQQGREAFF. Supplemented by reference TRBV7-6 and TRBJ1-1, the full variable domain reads GAGVSQSPRYKVTKRGQDVALRCDPISGHVSLYWYRQALGQGPEFLTYFNYEAQQDKSGLPNDRFSAERPEGSISTLTIQRTEQRDSAMYRCASSLAQQGREAFFGQGTRLTVV.

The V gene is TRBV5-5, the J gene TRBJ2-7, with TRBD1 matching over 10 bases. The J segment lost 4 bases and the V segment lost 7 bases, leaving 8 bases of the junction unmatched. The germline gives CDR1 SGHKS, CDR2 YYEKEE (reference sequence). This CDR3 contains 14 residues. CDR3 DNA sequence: TGTGCCAGCGCGGTTGGGGGACAGGGGTACGAGCAGTACTTC. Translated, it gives CASAVGGQGYEQYF.

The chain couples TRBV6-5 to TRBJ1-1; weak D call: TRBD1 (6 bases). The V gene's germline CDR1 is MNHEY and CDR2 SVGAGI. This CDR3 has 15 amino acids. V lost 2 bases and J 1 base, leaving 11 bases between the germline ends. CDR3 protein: CASSYRGAGNTEAFF. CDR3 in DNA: TGTGCCAGCAGTTACCGGGGGGCTGGGAACACTGAAGCTTTCTTT.

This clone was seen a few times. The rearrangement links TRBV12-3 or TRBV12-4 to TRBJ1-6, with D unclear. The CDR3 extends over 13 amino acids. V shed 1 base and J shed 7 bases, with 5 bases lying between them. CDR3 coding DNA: TGTGCCAGCAGTTTAGGTCGGAATTCACCCCTCCACTTT. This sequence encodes CASSLGRNSPLHF.

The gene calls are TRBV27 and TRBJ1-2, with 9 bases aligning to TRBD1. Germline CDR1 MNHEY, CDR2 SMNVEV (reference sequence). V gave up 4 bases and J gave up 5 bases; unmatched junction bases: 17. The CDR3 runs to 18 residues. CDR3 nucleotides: TGTGCCAGCAGTTCCCTACAGGGACAGGGTGGTGTATTTTATGGCTACACCTTC. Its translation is CASSSLQGQGGVFYGYTF.

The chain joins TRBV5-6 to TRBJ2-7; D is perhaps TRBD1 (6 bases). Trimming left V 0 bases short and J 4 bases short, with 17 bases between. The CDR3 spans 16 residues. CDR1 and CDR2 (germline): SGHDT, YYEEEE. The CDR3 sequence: CASSLAGTWGSYEQYF. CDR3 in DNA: TGTGCCAGCAGCTTGGCCGGGACATGGGGGTCTTACGAGCAGTACTTC.

The CDR3 sequence is CASSDGKPRFSYGYTF. DNA of the CDR3: TGTGCCAGCAGCGACGGGAAGCCGAGGTTCTCCTATGGCTACACCTTC. The J gene is TRBJ1-2, the V gene TRBV25-1; D is unclear. Trimming left V 6 bases short and J 4 bases short, with 21 bases between. Germline CDR1 and CDR2: MGHDK and SYGVNS. The CDR3 covers 16 residues.

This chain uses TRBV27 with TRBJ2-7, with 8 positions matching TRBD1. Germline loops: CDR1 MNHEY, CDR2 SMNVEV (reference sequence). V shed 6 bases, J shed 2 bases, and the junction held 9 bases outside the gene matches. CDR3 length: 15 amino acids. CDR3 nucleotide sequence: TGTGCCAGCAGACCCAACAGGGGGAGGCCCTACGAGCAGTACTTC. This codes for CASRPNRGRPYEQYF.

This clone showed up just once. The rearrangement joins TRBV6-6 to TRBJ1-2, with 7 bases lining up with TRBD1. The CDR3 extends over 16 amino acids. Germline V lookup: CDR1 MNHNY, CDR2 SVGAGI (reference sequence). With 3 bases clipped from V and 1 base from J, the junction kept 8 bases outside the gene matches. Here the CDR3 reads CASSYGERGLNYGYTF. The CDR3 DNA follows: TGTGCCAGCAGTTATGGGGAAAGGGGGCTTAACTATGGCTACACCTTC.

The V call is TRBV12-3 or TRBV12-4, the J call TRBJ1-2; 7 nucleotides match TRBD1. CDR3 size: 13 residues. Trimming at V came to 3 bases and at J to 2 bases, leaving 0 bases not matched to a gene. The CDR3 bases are TGTGCCAGCAGTTTGACAGGGAACTATGGCTACACCTTC. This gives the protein CASSLTGNYGYTF.

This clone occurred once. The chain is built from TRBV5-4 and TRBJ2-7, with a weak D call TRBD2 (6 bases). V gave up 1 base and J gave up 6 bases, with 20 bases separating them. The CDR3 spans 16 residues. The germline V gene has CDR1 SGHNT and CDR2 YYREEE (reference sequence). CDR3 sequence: CASSLWSPTGSSEQYF. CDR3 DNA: TGTGCCAGCAGCTTGTGGTCGCCCACCGGGAGCTCCGAGCAGTACTTC. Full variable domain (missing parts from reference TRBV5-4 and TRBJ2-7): ETGVTQSPTHLIKTRGQQVTLRCSSQSGHNTVSWYQQALGQGPQFIFQYYREEENGRGNFPPRFSGLQFPNYSSELNVNALELDDSALYLCASSLWSPTGSSEQYFGPGTRLTVT.

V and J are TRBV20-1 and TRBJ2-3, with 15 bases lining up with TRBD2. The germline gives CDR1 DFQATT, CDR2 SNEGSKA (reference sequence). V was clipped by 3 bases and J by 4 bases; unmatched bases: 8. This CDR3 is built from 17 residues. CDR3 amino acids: CSASRTSGGALSDTQYF. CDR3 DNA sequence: TGCAGTGCTAGTAGGACTAGCGGGGGGGCGCTCTCAGATACGCAGTATTTT.

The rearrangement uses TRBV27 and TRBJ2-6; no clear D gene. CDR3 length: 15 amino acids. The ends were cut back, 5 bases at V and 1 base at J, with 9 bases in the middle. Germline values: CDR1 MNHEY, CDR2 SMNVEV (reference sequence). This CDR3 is CASSPLLSGANVLTF. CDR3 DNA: TGTGCCAGCAGTCCCCTACTATCTGGGGCCAACGTCCTGACTTTC.

The CDR3 spells CASSPRDRGLDTQYF. As DNA, the CDR3 is TGTGCCAGCAGCCCCCGGGACAGGGGATTAGATACGCAGTATTTT. V usage is TRBV7-2 and J usage is TRBJ2-3; 10 positions match TRBD1. This CDR3 has 15 amino acids. The germline V gene has CDR1 SGHTA and CDR2 FQGNSA. Losses at the gene ends were 5 bases for V and 5 bases for J; bases not matched to a gene: 7. The whole variable domain, filled in from reference TRBV7-2 and TRBJ2-3, reads GAGVSQSPSNKVTEKGKDVELRCDPISGHTALYWYRQSLGQGLEFLIYFQGNSAPDKSGLPSDRFSAERTGGSVSTLTIQRTQQEDSAVYLCASSPRDRGLDTQYFGPGTRLTVL.

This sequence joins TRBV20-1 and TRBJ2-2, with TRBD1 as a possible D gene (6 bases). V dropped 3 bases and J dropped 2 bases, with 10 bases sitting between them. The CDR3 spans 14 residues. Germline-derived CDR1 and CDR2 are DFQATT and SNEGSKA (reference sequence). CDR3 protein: CSASRQANTGELFF. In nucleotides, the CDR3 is TGCAGTGCTAGTCGACAGGCTAACACCGGGGAGCTGTTTTTT.